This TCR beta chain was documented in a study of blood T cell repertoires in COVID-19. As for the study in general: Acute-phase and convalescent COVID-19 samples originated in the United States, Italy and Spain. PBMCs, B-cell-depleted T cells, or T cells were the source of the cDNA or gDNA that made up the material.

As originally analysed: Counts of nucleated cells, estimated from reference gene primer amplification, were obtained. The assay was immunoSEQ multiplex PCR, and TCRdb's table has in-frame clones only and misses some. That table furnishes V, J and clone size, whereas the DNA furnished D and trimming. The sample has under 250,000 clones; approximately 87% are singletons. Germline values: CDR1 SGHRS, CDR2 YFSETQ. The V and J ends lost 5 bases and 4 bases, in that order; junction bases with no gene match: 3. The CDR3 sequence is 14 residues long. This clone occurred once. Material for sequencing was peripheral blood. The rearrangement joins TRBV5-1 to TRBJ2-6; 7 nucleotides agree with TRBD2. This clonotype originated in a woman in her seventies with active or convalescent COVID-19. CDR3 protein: CASRRGTGANVLTF. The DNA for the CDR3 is TGCGCCAGCAGGCGGGGGACCGGGGCCAACGTCCTGACTTTC.